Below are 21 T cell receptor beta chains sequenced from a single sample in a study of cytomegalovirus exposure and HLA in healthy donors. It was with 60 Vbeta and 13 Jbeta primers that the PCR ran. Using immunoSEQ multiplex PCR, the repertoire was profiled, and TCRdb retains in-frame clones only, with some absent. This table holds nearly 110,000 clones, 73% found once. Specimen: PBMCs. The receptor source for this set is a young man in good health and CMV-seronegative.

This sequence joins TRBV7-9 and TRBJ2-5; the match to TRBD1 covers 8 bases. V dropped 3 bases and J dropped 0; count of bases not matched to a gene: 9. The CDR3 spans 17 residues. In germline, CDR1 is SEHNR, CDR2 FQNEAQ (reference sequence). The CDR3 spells CASSFPLQTGDQETQYF. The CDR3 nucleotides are TGTGCCAGCAGCTTTCCTCTACAGACAGGGGACCAAGAGACCCAGTACTTC. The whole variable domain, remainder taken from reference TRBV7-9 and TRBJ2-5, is DTGVSQNPRHKITKRGQNVTFRCDPISEHNRLYWYRQTLGQGPEFLTYFQNEAQLEKSRLLSDRFSAERPKGSFSTLEIQRTEQGDSAMYLCASSFPLQTGDQETQYFGPGTRLLVL.

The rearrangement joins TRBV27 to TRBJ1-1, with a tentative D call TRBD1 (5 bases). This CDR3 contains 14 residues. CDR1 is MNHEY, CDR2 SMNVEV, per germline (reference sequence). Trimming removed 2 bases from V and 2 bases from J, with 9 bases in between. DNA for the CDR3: TGTGCCAGCAGTTTAAGGGACTCAAACACTGAAGCTTTCTTT. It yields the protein CASSLRDSNTEAFF.

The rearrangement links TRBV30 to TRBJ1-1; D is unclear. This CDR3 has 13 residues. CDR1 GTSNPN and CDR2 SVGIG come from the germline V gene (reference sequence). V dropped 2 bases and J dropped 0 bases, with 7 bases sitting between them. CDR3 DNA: TGTGCCTGGAGTCCCACATTGAACACTGAAGCTTTCTTT. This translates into CAWSPTLNTEAFF.

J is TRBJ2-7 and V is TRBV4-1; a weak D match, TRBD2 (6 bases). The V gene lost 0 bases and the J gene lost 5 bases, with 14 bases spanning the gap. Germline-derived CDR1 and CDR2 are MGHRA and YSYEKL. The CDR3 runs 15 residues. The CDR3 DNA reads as TGCGCCAGCAGCCAAGATAAGGACGGGAGAGACGAGCAGTACTTC. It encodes CASSQDKDGRDEQYF.

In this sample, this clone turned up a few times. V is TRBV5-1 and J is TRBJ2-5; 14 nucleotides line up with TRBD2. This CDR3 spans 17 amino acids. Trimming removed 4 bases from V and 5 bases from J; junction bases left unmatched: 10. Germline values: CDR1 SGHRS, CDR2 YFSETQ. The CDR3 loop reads CASSLQGLAGEEETQYF. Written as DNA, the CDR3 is TGCGCCAGCAGCCTGCAGGGACTAGCGGGAGAGGAGGAGACCCAGTACTTC.

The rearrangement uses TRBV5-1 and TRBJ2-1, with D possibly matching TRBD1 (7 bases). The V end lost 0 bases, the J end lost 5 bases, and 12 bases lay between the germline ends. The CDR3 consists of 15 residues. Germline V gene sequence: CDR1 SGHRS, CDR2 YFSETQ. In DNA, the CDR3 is TGCGCCAGCAGCTTGGGGCAGGGGGGTAACAATGAGCAGTTCTTC. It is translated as CASSLGQGGNNEQFF.

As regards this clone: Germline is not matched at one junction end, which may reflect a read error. The CDR3 reads CSSSTDRGPYEQFF. Here the CDR3 DNA reads TGTTCCAGCAGCACGGACAGGGGGCCGTATGAGCAGTTCTTC. The chain carries TRBV7-9 and TRBJ2-1; 11 positions match TRBD1. Germline V gene data show CDR1 as SEHNR and CDR2 as FQNEAQ (reference sequence). The CDR3 length is 14 residues.

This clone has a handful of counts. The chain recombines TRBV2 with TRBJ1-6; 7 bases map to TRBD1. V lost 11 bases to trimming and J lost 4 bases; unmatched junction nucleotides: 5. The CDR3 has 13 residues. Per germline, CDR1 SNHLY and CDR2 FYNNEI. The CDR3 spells CAGTQGYNSPLHF. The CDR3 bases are TGTGCCGGGACACAGGGGTATAATTCACCCCTCCACTTT. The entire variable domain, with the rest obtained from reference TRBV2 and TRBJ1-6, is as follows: EPEVTQTPSHQVTQMGQEVILRCVPISNHLYFYWYRQILGQKVEFLVSFYNNEISEKSEIFDDQFSVERPDGSNFTLKIRSTKLEDSAMYFCAGTQGYNSPLHFGNGTRLTVT.

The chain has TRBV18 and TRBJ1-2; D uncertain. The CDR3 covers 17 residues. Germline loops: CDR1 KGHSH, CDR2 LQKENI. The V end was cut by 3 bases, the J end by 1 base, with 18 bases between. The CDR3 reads CASSPASRRTFNYGYTF. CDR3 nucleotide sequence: TGTGCCAGCTCACCTGCTAGCCGACGGACTTTTAACTATGGCTACACCTTC. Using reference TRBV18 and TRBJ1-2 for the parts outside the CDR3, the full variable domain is NAGVMQNPRHLVRRRGQEARLRCSPMKGHSHVYWYRQLPEEGLKFMVYLQKENIIDESGMPKERFSAEFPKEGPSILRIQQVVRGDSAAYFCASSPASRRTFNYGYTFGSGTRLTVV.

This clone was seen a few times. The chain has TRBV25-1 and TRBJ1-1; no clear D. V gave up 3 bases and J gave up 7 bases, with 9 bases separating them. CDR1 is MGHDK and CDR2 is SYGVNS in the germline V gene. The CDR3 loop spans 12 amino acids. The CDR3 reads CASSDHTIEAFF. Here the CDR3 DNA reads TGTGCCAGCAGTGACCACACCATTGAAGCTTTCTTT. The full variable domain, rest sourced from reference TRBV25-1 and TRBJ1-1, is EADIYQTPRYLVIGTGKKITLECSQTMGHDKMYWYQQDPGMELHLIHYSYGVNSTEKGDLSSESTVSRIRTEHFPLTLESARPSHTSQYLCASSDHTIEAFFGQGTRLTVV.

In DNA, the CDR3 is TGTGCCAGCAGTGGAGGCCCAGACTACGAGCAGTACTTC. It specifies CASSGGPDYEQYF. V and J are TRBV6-1 and TRBJ2-7; D not certain. V was shortened by 4 bases and J by 3 bases, with 10 bases between the two germline ends. CDR1 is MNHNS, CDR2 SASEGT, per germline. The CDR3 is 13 amino acids.

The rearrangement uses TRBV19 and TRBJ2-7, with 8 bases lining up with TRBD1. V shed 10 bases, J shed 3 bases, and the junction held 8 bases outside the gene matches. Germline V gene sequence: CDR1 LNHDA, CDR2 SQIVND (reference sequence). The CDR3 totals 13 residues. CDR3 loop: CATRRTGHYEQYF. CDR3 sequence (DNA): TGTGCCACCAGGAGGACAGGGCACTACGAGCAGTACTTC.

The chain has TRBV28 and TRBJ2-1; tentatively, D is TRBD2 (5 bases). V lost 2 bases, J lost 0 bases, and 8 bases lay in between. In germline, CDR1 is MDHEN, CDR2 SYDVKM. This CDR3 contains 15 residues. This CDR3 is CASSLSGPSYNEQFF. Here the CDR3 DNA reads TGTGCCAGCAGTTTAAGCGGACCCTCCTACAATGAGCAGTTCTTC.

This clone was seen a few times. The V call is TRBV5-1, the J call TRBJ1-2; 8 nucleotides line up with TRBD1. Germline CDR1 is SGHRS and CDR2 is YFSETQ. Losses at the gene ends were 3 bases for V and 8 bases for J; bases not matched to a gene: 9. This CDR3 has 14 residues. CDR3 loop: CASSSSDRVQGYTF. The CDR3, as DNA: TGCGCCAGCAGCTCCTCGGACAGGGTTCAAGGCTACACCTTC.

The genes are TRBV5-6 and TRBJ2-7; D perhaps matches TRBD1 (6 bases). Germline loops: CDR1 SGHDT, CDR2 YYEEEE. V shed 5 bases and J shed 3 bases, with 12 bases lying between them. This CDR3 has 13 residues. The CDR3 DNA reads TGTGCCAGCAGGCTGAGGGGGTTCTACGAGCAGTACTTC. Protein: CASRLRGFYEQYF.

The CDR3 region has the DNA TGCGCCAGCAGCGTGACAGGAAGCTCCTACGAGCAGTACTTC. This translates into CASSVTGSSYEQYF. This chain links TRBV5-1 with TRBJ2-7; D may be TRBD1 (6 bases). The germline V gene has CDR1 SGHRS and CDR2 YFSETQ. V lost 4 bases to trimming and J lost 0 bases, with 11 bases between them. The CDR3 extends over 14 amino acids.

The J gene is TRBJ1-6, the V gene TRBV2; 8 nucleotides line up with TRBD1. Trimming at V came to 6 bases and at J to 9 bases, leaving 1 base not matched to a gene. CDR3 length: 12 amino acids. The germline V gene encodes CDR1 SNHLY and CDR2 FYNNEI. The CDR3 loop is CASRTGASPLHF. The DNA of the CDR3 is TGTGCCAGCAGGACAGGGGCTTCACCCCTCCACTTT.

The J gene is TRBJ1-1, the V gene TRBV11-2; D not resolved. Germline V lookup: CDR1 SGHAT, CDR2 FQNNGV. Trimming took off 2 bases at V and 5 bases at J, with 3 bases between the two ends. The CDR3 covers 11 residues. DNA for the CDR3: TGTGCCAGCAGCTTATCAACTGAAGCTTTCTTT. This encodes CASSLSTEAFF.

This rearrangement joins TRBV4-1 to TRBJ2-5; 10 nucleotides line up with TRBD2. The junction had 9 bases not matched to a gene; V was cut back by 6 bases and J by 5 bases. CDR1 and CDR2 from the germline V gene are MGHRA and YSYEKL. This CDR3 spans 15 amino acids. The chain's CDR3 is CASSSSGGARETQYF. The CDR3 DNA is TGCGCCAGCAGTTCGAGCGGGGGGGCCAGGGAGACCCAGTACTTC.

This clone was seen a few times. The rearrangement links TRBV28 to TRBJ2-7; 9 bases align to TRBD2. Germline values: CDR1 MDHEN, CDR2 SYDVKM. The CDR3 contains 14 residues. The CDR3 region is CAGSRPGLADEQYF. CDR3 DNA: TGTGCAGGAAGTCGACCGGGACTAGCTGACGAGCAGTACTTC.

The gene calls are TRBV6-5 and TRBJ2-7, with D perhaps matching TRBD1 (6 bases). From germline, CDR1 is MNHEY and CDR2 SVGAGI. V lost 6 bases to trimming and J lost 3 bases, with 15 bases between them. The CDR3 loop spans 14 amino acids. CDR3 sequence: CASRPGVGVYEQYF. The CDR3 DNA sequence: TGTGCCAGCAGACCAGGGGTCGGGGTCTACGAGCAGTACTTC.